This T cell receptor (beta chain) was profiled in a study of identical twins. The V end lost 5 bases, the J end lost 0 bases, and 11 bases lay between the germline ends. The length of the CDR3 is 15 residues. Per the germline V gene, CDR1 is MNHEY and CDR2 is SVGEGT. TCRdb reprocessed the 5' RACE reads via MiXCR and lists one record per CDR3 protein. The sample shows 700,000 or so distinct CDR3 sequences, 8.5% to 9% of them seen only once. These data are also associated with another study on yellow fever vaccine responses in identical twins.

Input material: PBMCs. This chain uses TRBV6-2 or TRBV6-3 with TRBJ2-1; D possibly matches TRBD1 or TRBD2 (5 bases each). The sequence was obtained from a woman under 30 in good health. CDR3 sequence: CASSRDGYSYNEQFF. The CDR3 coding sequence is TGTGCCAGCAGTCGGGACGGTTACTCCTACAATGAGCAGTTCTTC.